The rows below give T cell receptor beta chains drawn from one sample of a study of beta chain features in type 1 diabetes. The protocol was immunoSEQ multiplex PCR, while the TCRdb copy is restricted to in-frame clones and leaves out a portion. The data contain 150,000 to 170,000 clones, less than 9.5% of them seen just once; the ten biggest clones take up about 0.6%. What was sequenced was central memory CD4+ T cells from blood. These receptors all stem from a young man in good health. CDR3s include the opening cysteine and the closing phenylalanine or tryptophan. The D gene is left open where the match is weak. Part of the rows lack a size; the others show once, few, many or a class for expanded clones.

TRBV5-1	TRBD2	TRBJ2-1	-	CASSLFASGSNEQFF	TGCGCCAGCAGCTTGTTTGCTAGCGGGAGCAATGAGCAGTTCTTC
TRBV14	-	TRBJ1-4	-	CASSQDLDEKLFF	TGTGCCAGCAGCCAAGATCTTGATGAAAAACTGTTTTTT
TRBV18	-	TRBJ2-1	-	CASSRTSSQYNEQFF	TGTGCCAGCTCACGGACAAGCTCACAGTACAATGAGCAGTTCTTC
TRBV7-2	TRBD1	TRBJ1-6	few	CASSRDRGFSPLHF	TGTGCCAGCAGCCGGGACAGGGGGTTCTCACCCCTCCACTTT
TRBV11-3	-	TRBJ2-1	-	CASSSLASGEQFF	TGTGCCAGCAGCTCTTTAGCGTCGGGTGAGCAGTTCTTC
TRBV10-3	TRBD1	TRBJ2-1	-	CAIRSGTDNEQFF	TGTGCCATCAGGTCCGGGACAGATAATGAGCAGTTCTTC
TRBV5-1	TRBD1	TRBJ1-5	-	CASSLQGDQPQHF	TGCGCCAGCAGCTTACAGGGGGATCAGCCCCAGCATTTT
TRBV7-3	TRBD2	TRBJ2-1	many	CASSLRLAAYNEQFF	TGTGCCAGCAGCTTACGACTAGCTGCCTACAATGAGCAGTTCTTC
TRBV4-2	-	TRBJ2-2	-	CASSQGTTNTGELFF	TGTGCCAGCAGCCAGGGGACAACGAACACCGGGGAGCTGTTTTTT
TRBV6-5	-	TRBJ2-7	-	CASSYGGDGEQYF	TGTGCCAGCAGTTACGGAGGGGATGGCGAGCAGTACTTC
TRBV2	-	TRBJ2-1	few	CASSGGGGRSSYNEQFF	TGTGCCAGCAGTGGGGGGGGCGGTCGGAGCTCCTACAATGAGCAGTTCTTC
TRBV7-3	TRBD2	TRBJ2-7	-	CASSLTVGREQYF	TGTGCCAGCAGCTTAACGGTCGGGAGGGAGCAGTACTTC
TRBV5-4	-	TRBJ2-1	many	CASSSRQRNEQFF	TGTGCCAGCAGTTCGAGACAGAGAAATGAGCAGTTCTTC
TRBV4-3	TRBD2	TRBJ2-5	-	CASSPTGTSGQETQYF	TGCGCCAGCAGCCCGACCGGGACTAGCGGCCAAGAGACCCAGTACTTC
TRBV6-5	TRBD1	TRBJ1-2	-	CASSYSGQGSALGYTF	TGTGCCAGCAGTTACTCGGGACAGGGTTCCGCGCTGGGCTACACCTTC
TRBV28	TRBD2	TRBJ2-7	few	CASAGSGSFYEQYF	TGTGCCAGCGCGGGGAGCGGGAGTTTCTACGAGCAGTACTTC
TRBV27	-	TRBJ2-5	few	CASSLRAGPQYF	TGTGCCAGCAGTTTAAGGGCGGGACCGCAGTACTTC
TRBV7-9	-	TRBJ1-1	many	CASSQQLEAFF	TGTGCCAGCAGCCAACAGCTTGAAGCTTTCTTT
TRBV18	-	TRBJ2-2	few	CASSPRQANTGELFF	TGTGCCAGCTCACCAAGGCAGGCGAACACCGGGGAGCTGTTTTTT
TRBV28	-	TRBJ2-1	few	CASSSSAGGIYNEQFF	-
TRBV5-6	-	TRBJ2-2	few	CASIKFGVNTGELFF	TGTGCCAGCATCAAGTTTGGAGTGAACACCGGGGAGCTGTTTTTT
TRBV21-1	-	TRBJ2-7	-	CASSPPGTGVEQYF	TGTGCCAGCAGCCCTCCCGGGACAGGGGTCGAGCAGTACTTC
TRBV4-1	TRBD1	TRBJ1-1	-	CASSQRTGGYTEAFF	TGCGCCAGCAGCCAGCGGACAGGGGGGTACACTGAAGCTTTCTTT
TRBV6-6	TRBD2	TRBJ2-1	few	CASSGEGHNEQFF	TGTGCCAGCAGTGGGGAGGGGCACAATGAGCAGTTCTTC
TRBV14	TRBD1	TRBJ2-1	many	CASSQAPGQGRSYNEQFF	TGTGCCAGCAGCCAAGCGCCCGGACAGGGAAGATCCTACAATGAGCAGTTCTTC
TRBV7-2	-	TRBJ2-5	few	CASSLAGDKETQYF	TGTGCCAGCAGCTTAGCGGGCGACAAGGAGACCCAGTACTTC
TRBV6-5	TRBD1	TRBJ2-7	few	CASSIGTVFEQYF	TGTGCCAGCAGTATCGGGACAGTCTTCGAGCAGTACTTC
TRBV30	-	TRBJ2-1	many	CAWSVGLYNEQFF	TGTGCCTGGAGTGTGGGGCTTTACAATGAGCAGTTCTTC
TRBV11-2	-	TRBJ2-1	many	CASSAGTHGANEQFF	TGTGCCAGCAGCGCCGGGACTCATGGTGCGAATGAGCAGTTCTTC
TRBV6-5	TRBD2	TRBJ2-7	few	CASRVGLAVYVQYF	TGTGCCAGCAGGGTGGGACTAGCAGTTTACGTGCAGTACTTC
TRBV4-3	-	TRBJ2-2	-	CASSQELGWTGELFF	TGCGCCAGCAGCCAAGAGCTAGGCTGGACCGGGGAGCTGTTTTTT
TRBV28	TRBD1	TRBJ1-5	few	CASSSTDRRGSQHF	TGTGCCAGCAGTTCCACGGACAGGCGAGGGTCCCAGCATTTT
TRBV2	TRBD1	TRBJ1-5	-	CASRTGGSLSNQPQHF	TGTGCCAGCAGGACAGGGGGCTCGCTGAGCAATCAGCCCCAGCATTTT
TRBV28	-	TRBJ1-1	-	CASSLYGQNTEAFF	TGTGCCAGCAGTTTATATGGGCAGAACACTGAAGCTTTCTTT
TRBV6-4	TRBD1	TRBJ1-2	few	CASSPGQGVGYTF	TGTGCCAGCTCTCCGGGACAGGGCGTTGGCTACACCTTC
TRBV27	-	TRBJ2-7	-	CASSLRERDEQYF	TGTGCCAGCAGTTTAAGGGAGCGCGACGAGCAGTACTTC
TRBV7-2	TRBD2	TRBJ2-1	-	CASSLDPLAKDEQFF	TGTGCCAGCAGCTTAGATCCACTAGCGAAGGATGAGCAGTTCTTC
TRBV10-3	-	TRBJ1-2	few	CAISESKDTNYGYTF	TGTGCCATCAGTGAGTCGAAGGACACCAACTATGGCTACACCTTC
TRBV6-6	-	TRBJ1-1	few	CASSYLQGTEAFF	TGTGCCAGCAGTTACCTACAGGGTACTGAAGCTTTCTTT
TRBV7-8	TRBD1	TRBJ1-2	-	CASSQRRTGGFGYTF	TGTGCCAGCAGCCAGCGAAGGACAGGGGGCTTTGGCTACACCTTC
TRBV7-2	TRBD2	TRBJ2-1	many	CASSAPGRANEQFF	TGTGCCAGCAGCGCCCCTGGGAGGGCCAATGAGCAGTTCTTC
TRBV5-6	-	TRBJ2-2	few	CASSYQGGGDTGELFF	TGTGCCAGCAGCTACCAGGGGGGCGGCGACACCGGGGAGCTGTTTTTT